This T cell receptor (beta chain) was identified during a study of blood T cells in healthy people across ages. Whole-study findings and limits: In long-lived donors, naive CD4+ cell counts and diversity exceeded those of aged donors.

The second PCR ran roughly 6 to 11 cycles with a sample-barcoded 5' primer and J-beta primers. In TCRdb, the 5' RACE reads were re-called with MiXCR into one record per CDR3 protein. The sample carries 800,000 to 1,300,000 distinct CDR3 sequences, around 25% recorded once. About this clonotype itself: What it binds is unknown.

There were healthy Caucasian individuals from Russia, aged roughly 6 to 95, serving as donors. This sample also appeared in a second study, on T cells of mothers and their children. As that report states: Three healthy Caucasian mothers and their six children donated. Pairs that are related and pairs that are unrelated have TCR recombination output shaped similarly by thymic selection.

The TCR comes from a girl aged 2 to 10 in good health. Sequenced: blood.

The CDR3 sequence is CATNSPGQGRNEQFF. CDR3 nucleotide sequence: TGTGCCACCAATTCACCGGGACAGGGAAGGAATGAGCAGTTCTTC. The V and J genes are TRBV19 and TRBJ2-1, with 9 bases identical to TRBD1. V shed 10 bases and J 7 bases; nucleotides not matched to a gene: 14. Germline V gene data show CDR1 as LNHDA and CDR2 as SQIVND (reference sequence). This CDR3 is built from 15 residues.